This TCR beta chain was profiled in a study of tumor T cells in aggressive B-cell lymphoma. The CDR3 has 13 amino acids. Per the germline V gene, CDR1 is SQVTM and CDR2 is ANQGSEA. The method was immunoSEQ multiplex PCR; TCRdb's version includes in-frame clones alone and lacks a portion of them. The table lists roughly 10,000 clones, around 85% of them singletons. This clonotype was obtained from an adult with diffuse large B cell lymphoma. The sample taken for sequencing was tumor tissue. The chain recombines TRBV29-1 with TRBJ2-5; 7 nucleotides match TRBD1. TRBJ2-7 explains the end of the DNA better; the J call may be wrong. CDR3 loop: CSVLTGASYEQYF. DNA of the CDR3: TGCAGCGTTCTCACAGGGGCCTCCTACGAGCAGTACTTC.